These T cell receptor beta chains were read from a single sample in a study of blood T cells in healthy people across ages. TCRdb called the 5' RACE reads again in MiXCR, with one record for every CDR3 protein. Among about 1.7 million distinct CDR3 sequences listed, roughly 30% were seen once. Sequencing input: blood. The receptors here all came from a woman aged 30 to 39 in good health. The CDR3 runs from the conserved cysteine through the conserved F or W. Fields, in order: V gene, J gene, D gene, clone size, CDR3 DNA, CDR3 protein. D genes are given only for firm matches. Not every row has a clone size; where given, it reads once, few, many or a size class.

>TRBV6-5|TRBJ2-7|TRBD1|-
TGTGCCAGCAGTGACAGGACAGGGGCTCTCCACGAGCAGTACTTC
CASSDRTGALHEQYF
>TRBV2|TRBJ1-5|-|-
TGTGCCAGCAGTGGCGAGACACGCAACAATCAGCCCCAGCATTTT
CASSGETRNNQPQHF
>TRBV28|TRBJ2-5|TRBD1|-
TGCGCCAGCAGTACCGGAAAGACAGGGGGAGTGGGAGAGACCCAGTACTTC
CASSTGKTGGVGETQYF
>TRBV19|TRBJ1-2|-|few
TGTGCCAGTAGTATAACCCAGGGGTCAAGCCCCTATGGCTACACCTTC
CASSITQGSSPYGYTF
>TRBV10-3|TRBJ2-5|-|few
TGTGCCATCAGTGAAAGGGACGGATCTGAGACCCAGTACTTC
CAISERDGSETQYF
>TRBV29-1|TRBJ2-3|-|few
TGCAGCGTCCGGACAGACACAGATACGCAGTATTTT
CSVRTDTDTQYF
>TRBV5-1|TRBJ2-7|TRBD1|-
TGCGCCAGCAGCGAGACAGGGGGACGGGAGACCCGGTACTTC
CASSETGGRETRYF
>TRBV7-9|TRBJ2-1|-|many
TGTGCCAGCGGGGGGGACAGCTCCTACAATGAGCAGTTCTTC
CASGGDSSYNEQFF
>TRBV20-1|TRBJ2-1|TRBD2|few
TGCAGTGCCGGGGGGCCTAGCGGGGAAAACTACAATGAGCAGTTCTTC
CSAGGPSGENYNEQFF
>TRBV11-2|TRBJ1-4|-|-
TGTGCCAGCAGCTTTTCCCAGGGGTCCGGGGGGTCTGAAAAACGGTTTTTT
CASSFSQGSGGSEKRFF
>TRBV12-3/TRBV12-4|TRBJ2-5|-|many
TGTGCCAGCACTCTTCAGGGGGGGTCCTACCAAGAGACCCAGTACTTC
CASTLQGGSYQETQYF
>TRBV11-2|TRBJ2-6|TRBD1|-
TGTGCCAGCGGGCTGACAGGGGGCATTTCCGGGGCCAACGTCCTGACTTTC
CASGLTGGISGANVLTF
>TRBV4-1|TRBJ1-4|-|few
TGCGCCAGCAGCCAAGGGAGGGCAGGGAGTGAAAAACTGTTTTTT
CASSQGRAGSEKLFF
>TRBV20-1|TRBJ2-3|-|few
TGCAGTGCTAGACTTGGACCGGCGCAGTATTTT
CSARLGPAQYF
>TRBV29-1|TRBJ2-7|-|many
TGCAGCGTTGAGGTACGCGCGGGCGAGCAGTACTTC
CSVEVRAGEQYF
>TRBV9|TRBJ2-7|TRBD2|many
TGTGCCAGCAGCGTAGGGGTTGGAAGCGGGGGGTCCCCTACCTACGAGCAGTACTTC
CASSVGVGSGGSPTYEQYF
>TRBV10-3|TRBJ2-5|TRBD2|-
TGTGCCATCGGCAAAGTGTCGGGAGGACAAGAGACCCAGTACTTC
CAIGKVSGGQETQYF
>TRBV3-1|TRBJ2-7|-|few
TGTGCCAGCAGCCAAGATGGGGAATACTACGAGCAGTACTTC
CASSQDGEYYEQYF
>TRBV14|TRBJ1-6|-|-
TGTGCCAGCAGCCAAGCCCGGGACCGAGAGAATTCACCCCTCCACTTT
CASSQARDRENSPLHF
>TRBV6-4|TRBJ1-5|-|-
TGTGCCAGCGGGGGGGAGGGCGCCTGGAATCAGCCCCAGCATTTT
CASGGEGAWNQPQHF
>TRBV7-2|TRBJ2-5|-|-
TGTGCCAGCAGCCCCCAACCCGGGACGCGGCAAGAGACCCAGTACTTC
CASSPQPGTRQETQYF
>TRBV9|TRBJ2-3|-|few
TGTGCCAGCAATCGAAGAGGTGGCACAGATACGCAGTATTTT
CASNRRGGTDTQYF
>TRBV28|TRBJ1-2|-|-
TGTGCCAGCAGTTTACCGGGACGCCTCTATGGCTACACCTTC
CASSLPGRLYGYTF
>TRBV7-2|TRBJ2-4|TRBD2|few
TGTGCCAGCAGCTTAGATGGCACGCGGGAGTTAAACAATGAGCAGTACTTC
CASSLDGTRELNNEQYF
>TRBV3-1|TRBJ2-3|-|-
TGTGCCAGCAGCCGCGAAAGAAGGTCAGATACGCAGTATTTT
CASSRERRSDTQYF
>TRBV11-2|TRBJ2-1|TRBD2|-
TGTGCCAGCAGCTTAGACGTAGCGGGGAGCTCCTACAATGAGCAGTTCTTC
CASSLDVAGSSYNEQFF
>TRBV7-9|TRBJ2-7|TRBD1|many
TGTGCCAGCAGATCGGGACAGTCGACCTACGAGCAGTACTTC
CASRSGQSTYEQYF
>TRBV20-1|TRBJ2-7|TRBD2|-
TGCAGTGCTCCCGGACTAGCGGGAGGAAATGAGCAGTACTTC
CSAPGLAGGNEQYF
>TRBV9|TRBJ2-1|TRBD2|-
TGTGCCAGCAGCGTTGGGACTAGCGGGAGGGATTACCAAGAGACCCAGTTCTTC
CASSVGTSGRDYQETQFF
>TRBV29-1|TRBJ2-1|TRBD1|-
TGCAGCGTCCGGTTAGGGGGCTTAAGCAATGAGCAGTTCTTC
CSVRLGGLSNEQFF
>TRBV6-2/TRBV6-3|TRBJ2-5|TRBD2|-
TGTGCCAGCAGTCGGACTAGCTGGAGTAAGACCCAGTACTTC
CASSRTSWSKTQYF
>TRBV20-1|TRBJ2-3|-|-
TGCAGTACTAGTAGCCAGGGTTCGCAGTATTTT
CSTSSQGSQYF
>TRBV5-1|TRBJ2-7|TRBD2|-
TGCGCCAGCAAAGGGACTAGCGGGCCGAGCTCCTACGAGCAGTACTTC
CASKGTSGPSSYEQYF
>TRBV20-1|TRBJ1-6|-|-
TGCAGTGCCAGAAAGGGTGCGAATAGGACTTCACCCCTCCACTTT
CSARKGANRTSPLHF
>TRBV11-2|TRBJ2-5|TRBD1|-
TGTGCCAGCAGCCATCCTCGCAGGGGGCTCCAAGAGACCCAGTACTTC
CASSHPRRGLQETQYF
>TRBV9|TRBJ2-3|TRBD2|many
TGTGCCAGCAGCGTGAGCCCCCCAGCGGGGGGGACAGATACGCAGTATTTT
CASSVSPPAGGTDTQYF
>TRBV12-3/TRBV12-4|TRBJ2-3|TRBD1|-
TGTGCCAGCAGTACGGGGACAGGCCCAGATACGCAGTATTTT
CASSTGTGPDTQYF
>TRBV4-1|TRBJ1-2|-|-
TGCGCCAGCAGCCTGGGAGCGGGGTCCTATGGCTACACCTTC
CASSLGAGSYGYTF
>TRBV29-1|TRBJ2-2|-|few
TGCAGCGTTGCGGGCACCTTCACCGGGGAGCTGTTTTTT
CSVAGTFTGELFF
>TRBV3-1|TRBJ2-7|-|-
TGTGCCAGCAGCCCCTTGTCTGGTGGGGGTAGCTCCTACGAGCAGTACTTC
CASSPLSGGGSSYEQYF
>TRBV20-1|TRBJ1-2|-|few
TGCAGTGCCATTGGGGATAACTATGGCTACACCTTC
CSAIGDNYGYTF
>TRBV7-3|TRBJ2-1|TRBD2|few
TGTGCCAGCAGCACTGGGACTAGCGGGGCGGATGAGCAGTTCTTC
CASSTGTSGADEQFF
>TRBV24-1|TRBJ2-1|-|few
TGTGCCACCAGTGATATCCCCCCTCGGGGGGCTGGTGAGCAGTTCTTC
CATSDIPPRGAGEQFF
>TRBV5-1|TRBJ2-7|TRBD2|-
TGCGCCAGCAGCTTCGCGGCGGGAGGGTCGAATGAGCAGTACTTC
CASSFAAGGSNEQYF
>TRBV7-3|TRBJ2-5|TRBD2|few
TGTGCCAGCAGCTTACGGTCTAGCGGGCGCGAGACCCAGTACTTC
CASSLRSSGRETQYF
>TRBV12-3/TRBV12-4|TRBJ2-3|-|-
TGTGCCAGCAGTTCTGGCGGGGCCCGGGATGCGCAGTATTTT
CASSSGGARDAQYF
>TRBV11-2|TRBJ2-2|-|-
TGTGCCAGCAGGGGGGGAGACACCGGGGAGCTGTTTTTT
CASRGGDTGELFF
>TRBV29-1|TRBJ2-1|TRBD1|-
TGCAGCGTGGCCTCCGGGACAGGGTCTTATGAGCAGTTCTTC
CSVASGTGSYEQFF
>TRBV18|TRBJ2-7|-|few
TGTGCCAGCTCACCGCCTCAGAGAACCGAGCAGTACTTC
CASSPPQRTEQYF
>TRBV29-1|TRBJ1-2|TRBD1|-
TGCAGCGTGGCGACAGGGGGCGACTATGGCTACACCTTC
CSVATGGDYGYTF
>TRBV19|TRBJ2-7|TRBD2|-
TGTGCCAGTAGTCGGGGGACTAGCGGGACTCTCGAGCAGTACTTC
CASSRGTSGTLEQYF
>TRBV12-3/TRBV12-4|TRBJ1-1|-|few
TGTGCCAGCAGTTTACAGGGTGGGGCTGAAGCTTTCTTT
CASSLQGGAEAFF
>TRBV20-1|TRBJ2-3|-|-
TGCACCCCCCGAGGGGTCGGCACAGATACGCAGTATTTT
CTPRGVGTDTQYF